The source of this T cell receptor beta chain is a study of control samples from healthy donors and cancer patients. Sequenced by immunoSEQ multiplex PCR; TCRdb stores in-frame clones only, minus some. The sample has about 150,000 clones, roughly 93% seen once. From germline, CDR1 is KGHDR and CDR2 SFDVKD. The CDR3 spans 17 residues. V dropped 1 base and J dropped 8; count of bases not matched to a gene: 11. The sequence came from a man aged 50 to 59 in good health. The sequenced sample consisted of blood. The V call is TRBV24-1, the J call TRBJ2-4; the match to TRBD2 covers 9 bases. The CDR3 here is CATSDLETSGSSHIQYF. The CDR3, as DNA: TGTGCCACCAGTGATTTAGAGACTAGCGGCTCTTCGCACATTCAGTACTTC.